Listed below are T cell receptor beta chains from one sample, sequenced in a study of long-term antiretroviral therapy in people with HIV. Data came from immunoSEQ multiplex PCR; TCRdb stores just in-frame clones and leaves some out. The sample consists of some 29,000 clones, 88% of them appearing once. Sequencing was performed on unsorted PBMCs, taken 0.5 years after starting antiretroviral therapy. These TCRs come from a woman between 18 and 29 years old with HIV. CDR3s include the opening cysteine and the closing phenylalanine or tryptophan.

J,V,CDR3
TRBJ1-2,TRBV6-5,CASSYRPLNYDYTF
TRBJ2-5,TRBV11-3,CASSPRTGGETQYF
TRBJ2-6,TRBV11-2,CASSSGQGIVAGANVLTF
TRBJ2-3,TRBV10-2,CASTIRTGGSTDTQYF
TRBJ2-7,TRBV4-3,CASSQWRGSYEQYF
TRBJ2-3,TRBV6-5,CASSSEHTQYF
TRBJ2-2,TRBV9,CASSVGRTSGRETTGELFF
TRBJ1-5,TRBV12-2,CASRLWGIMNQPQHF
TRBJ2-5,TRBV7-9,CASSLRRGQGRETQYF
TRBJ2-7,TRBV28,CASRGGFGRWYF
TRBJ1-5,TRBV27,CASSLFIYQPQHF
TRBJ1-5,TRBV9,CASSPTGGPQPQHF
TRBJ2-7,TRBV28,CASSFAIGQDRYEQYF
TRBJ1-5,TRBV6-6,CASGNRAGNQPQHF
TRBJ1-3,TRBV12-1,CASSPDFGGTIYF
TRBJ2-1,TRBV11-2,CASSQPQGRGLYNEQFF
TRBJ1-1,TRBV10-3,CAIRQNTEAFF
TRBJ2-1,TRBV4-2,CASSQLAGGVNEQFF
TRBJ2-7,TRBV9,CASSDHQDRGQRYEQYF
TRBJ1-2,TRBV7-9,CASILREVWGYTF
TRBJ1-5,TRBV6-1,CASRAGVWGNQPQHF
TRBJ2-5,TRBV7-2,CASSLRLAGAQETQYF
TRBJ2-7,TRBV28,CASSSHRDRGYSYEQYF
TRBJ2-5,TRBV18,CASSPNLKAGGGETQYF
TRBJ1-5,TRBV19,CASTPPTMSNQPQHF
TRBJ2-1,TRBV28,CASSAANEQFF
TRBJ2-3,TRBV7-2,CASSLAGASRDTQYF
TRBJ1-1,TRBV21-1,CASSKETRGRWDTEAFF
TRBJ2-7,TRBV7-9,CASSLQHSWTGEPYEQYF
TRBJ2-3,TRBV7-9,CASLRGTSGFSTDTQYF
TRBJ1-5,TRBV27,CASSLGQVSQPQHF
TRBJ2-3,TRBV5-1,CASSRLAGSFRTDTQYF
TRBJ1-1,TRBV19,CASSPRTDLNTEAFF
TRBJ1-5,TRBV28,CASSEWDRDNQPQHF
TRBJ2-7,TRBV19,CASQGGAGYEQYF
TRBJ1-5,TRBV4-1,CASSQADRGNQPQHF
TRBJ2-2,TRBV28,CASSLCSSGRAGTGELFF
TRBJ2-7,TRBV19,CASSIGQSEQYF
TRBJ1-2,TRBV7-9,CASTKAGSDYGYTF
TRBJ2-7,TRBV4-2,CASSQRGGSDYEQYF
TRBJ2-7,TRBV7-9,CASSLAGGSSYEQYF
TRBJ1-4,TRBV18,CASSPDLGESSEKLFF
TRBJ2-7,TRBV6-5,CASSYLSRGSYEQYF
TRBJ1-1,TRBV7-3,CASSLTGQGTEAFF